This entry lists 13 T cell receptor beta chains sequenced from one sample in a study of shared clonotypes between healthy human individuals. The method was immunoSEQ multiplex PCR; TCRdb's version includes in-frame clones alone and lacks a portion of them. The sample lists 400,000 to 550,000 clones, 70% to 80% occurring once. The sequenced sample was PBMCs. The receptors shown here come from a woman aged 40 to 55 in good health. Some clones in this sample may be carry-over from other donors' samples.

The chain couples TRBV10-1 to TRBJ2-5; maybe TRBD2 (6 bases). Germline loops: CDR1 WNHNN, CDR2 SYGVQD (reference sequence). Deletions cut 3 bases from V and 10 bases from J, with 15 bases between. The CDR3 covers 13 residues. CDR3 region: CASSELEGYGQYF. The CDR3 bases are TGCGCCAGCAGTGAATTGGAGGGGTATGGCCAGTACTTC.

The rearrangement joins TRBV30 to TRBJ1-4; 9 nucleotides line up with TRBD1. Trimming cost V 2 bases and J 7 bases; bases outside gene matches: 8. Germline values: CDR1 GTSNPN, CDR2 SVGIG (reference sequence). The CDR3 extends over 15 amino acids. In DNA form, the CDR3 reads TGTGCCTGGAGTCAGGGACAGGGATCTTTTGAAAAACTGTTTTTT. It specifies CAWSQGQGSFEKLFF.

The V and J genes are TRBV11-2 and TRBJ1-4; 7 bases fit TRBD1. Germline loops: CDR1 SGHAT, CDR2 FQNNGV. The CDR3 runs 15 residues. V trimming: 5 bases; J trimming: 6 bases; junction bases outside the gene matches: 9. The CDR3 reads CASSLTTGRDEKLFF. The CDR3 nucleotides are TGTGCCAGCAGCCTCACGACAGGGAGAGATGAAAAACTGTTTTTT.

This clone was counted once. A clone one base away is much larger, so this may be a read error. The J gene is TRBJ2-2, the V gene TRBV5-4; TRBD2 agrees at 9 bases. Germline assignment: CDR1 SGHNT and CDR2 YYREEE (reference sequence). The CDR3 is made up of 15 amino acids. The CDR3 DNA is TGTGCCAGCAGCTTGGCTAGCGGGAACGCCGGGGAGCTGTTTTTT. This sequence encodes CASSLASGNAGELFF.

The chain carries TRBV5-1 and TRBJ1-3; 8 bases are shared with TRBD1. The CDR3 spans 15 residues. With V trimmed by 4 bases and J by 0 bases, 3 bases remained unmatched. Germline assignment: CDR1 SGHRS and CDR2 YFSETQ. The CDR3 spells CASSRTGNSGNTIYF. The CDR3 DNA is TGCGCCAGCAGCAGGACAGGGAACTCTGGAAACACCATATATTTT.

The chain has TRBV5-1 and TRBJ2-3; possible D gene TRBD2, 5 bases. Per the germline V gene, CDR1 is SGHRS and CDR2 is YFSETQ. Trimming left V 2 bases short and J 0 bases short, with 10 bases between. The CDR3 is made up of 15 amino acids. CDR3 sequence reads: CASSLWGASTDTQYF. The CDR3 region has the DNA TGCGCCAGCAGCTTATGGGGAGCGAGCACAGATACGCAGTATTTT.

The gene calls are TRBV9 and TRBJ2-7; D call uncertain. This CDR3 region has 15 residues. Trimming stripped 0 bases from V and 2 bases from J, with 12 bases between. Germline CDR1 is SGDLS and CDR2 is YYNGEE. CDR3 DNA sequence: TGTGCCAGCAGCGTAGATGGTAGCAGTACCTACGAGCAGTACTTC. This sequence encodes CASSVDGSSTYEQYF.

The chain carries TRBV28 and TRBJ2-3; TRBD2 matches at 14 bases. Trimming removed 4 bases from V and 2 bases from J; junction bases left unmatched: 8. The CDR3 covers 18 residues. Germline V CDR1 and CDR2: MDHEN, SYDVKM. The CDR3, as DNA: TGTGCCAGCAGTTACGGGACTAGCGGGGGCCCTTACACAGATACGCAGTATTTT. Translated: CASSYGTSGGPYTDTQYF.

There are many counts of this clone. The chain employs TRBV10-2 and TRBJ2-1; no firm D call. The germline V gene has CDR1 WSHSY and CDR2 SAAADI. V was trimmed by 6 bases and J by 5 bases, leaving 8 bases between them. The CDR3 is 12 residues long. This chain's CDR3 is CASSSAHNEQFF. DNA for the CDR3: TGCGCCAGCAGCTCAGCCCACAATGAGCAGTTCTTC.

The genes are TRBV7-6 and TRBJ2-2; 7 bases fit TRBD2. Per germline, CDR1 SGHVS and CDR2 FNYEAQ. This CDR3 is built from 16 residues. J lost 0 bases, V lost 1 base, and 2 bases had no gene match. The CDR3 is CASSLESGANTGELFF. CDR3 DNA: TGTGCCAGCAGCTTAGAAAGCGGGGCGAACACCGGGGAGCTGTTTTTT.

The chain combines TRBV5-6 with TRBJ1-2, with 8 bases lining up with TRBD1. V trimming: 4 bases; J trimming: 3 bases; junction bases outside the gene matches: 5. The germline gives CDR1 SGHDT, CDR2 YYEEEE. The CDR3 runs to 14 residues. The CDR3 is CASSQDRGYYGYTF. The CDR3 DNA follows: TGTGCCAGCAGCCAAGACAGGGGTTACTATGGCTACACCTTC.

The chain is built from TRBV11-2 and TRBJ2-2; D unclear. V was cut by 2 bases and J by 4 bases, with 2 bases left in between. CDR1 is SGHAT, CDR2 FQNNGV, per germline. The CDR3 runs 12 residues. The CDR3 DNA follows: TGTGCCAGCAGCTTACTCACCGGGGAGCTGTTTTTT. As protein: CASSLLTGELFF.

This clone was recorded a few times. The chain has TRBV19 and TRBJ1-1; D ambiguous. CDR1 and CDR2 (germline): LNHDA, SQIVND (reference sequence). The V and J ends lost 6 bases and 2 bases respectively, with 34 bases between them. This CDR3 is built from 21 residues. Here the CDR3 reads CASSPSRLGGGESSPNTEAFF. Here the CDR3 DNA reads TGTGCCAGTAGCCCTAGCCGACTCGGAGGTGGAGAAAGCTCTCCCAACACTGAAGCTTTCTTT. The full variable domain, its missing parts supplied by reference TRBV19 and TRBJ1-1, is DGGITQSPKYLFRKEGQNVTLSCEQNLNHDAMYWYRQDPGQGLRLIYYSQIVNDFQKGDIAEGYSVSREKKESFPLTVTSAQKNPTAFYLCASSPSRLGGGESSPNTEAFFGQGTRLTVV.